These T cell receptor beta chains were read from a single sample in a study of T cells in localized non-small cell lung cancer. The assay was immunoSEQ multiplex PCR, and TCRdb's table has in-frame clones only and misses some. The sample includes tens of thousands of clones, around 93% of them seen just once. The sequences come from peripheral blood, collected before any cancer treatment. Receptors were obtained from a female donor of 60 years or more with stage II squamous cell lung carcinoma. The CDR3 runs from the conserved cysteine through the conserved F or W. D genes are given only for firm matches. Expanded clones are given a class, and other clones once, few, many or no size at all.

TGTGCCAGCAGCTTGATTCCCCAGGGGAGAACTGAAGCTTTCTTT	CASSLIPQGRTEAFF	-	TRBJ1-1	TRBV5-6	-
TGTGCCAGCAGCTTAATCGGCCAGTCTAACTATGGCTACACCTTC	CASSLIGQSNYGYTF	-	TRBJ1-2	TRBV7-9	-
TGTGCCAGCCGTCGCGGGGGCACAGATACGCAGTATTTT	CASRRGGTDTQYF	-	TRBJ2-3	TRBV5-4	-
TGTGCCAGCAGCTCTCGGACTAGCTGGGGTCCCGGGGAGCTGTTTTTT	CASSSRTSWGPGELFF	once	TRBJ2-2	TRBV11-2	TRBD2
TGCGCCAGCAGCTTGAAACATCCTGGGGAGACCCAGTACTTC	CASSLKHPGETQYF	-	TRBJ2-5	TRBV5-1	-
TGTGCCAGCAGCCCAGGGACAGGGGGTAATCAAGAGACCCAGTACTTC	CASSPGTGGNQETQYF	-	TRBJ2-5	TRBV11-2	TRBD1
TGTGCCAGCAGCGTCGGGTCTTACACTGAAGCTTTCTTT	CASSVGSYTEAFF	-	TRBJ1-1	TRBV14	-
TGTGCCAGCAGAAAGGAGACACCTGGAAATCAGCCCCAGCATTTT	CASRKETPGNQPQHF	-	TRBJ1-5	TRBV28	-
TGCGCCAGCAGCCGGACGGGGGGCCCGAACTATGGCTACACCTTC	CASSRTGGPNYGYTF	-	TRBJ1-2	TRBV5-1	-
TGTGCCAGCAGCCCGGGACACAACACCGGGGAGCTGTTTTTT	CASSPGHNTGELFF	-	TRBJ2-2	TRBV14	-
TGTGCCAGCAGCAGCGGGACAGGGAAGGTACAAGAGACCCAGTACTTC	CASSSGTGKVQETQYF	once	TRBJ2-5	TRBV21-1	-
TGCGCCAGCAGCCAAAGGACAACAGGGAGCCTCCACTTT	CASSQRTTGSLHF	-	TRBJ1-6	TRBV4-3	-
TGTGCCAGCAGCGTAGGACCTGGGGCTGGAAACACCATATATTTT	CASSVGPGAGNTIYF	-	TRBJ1-3	TRBV9	-
TGTGCCAGCAGTTACTCCCTACGGACTGAAGCTTTCTTT	CASSYSLRTEAFF	-	TRBJ1-1	TRBV6-5	-
TGTGCCAGCCTAGCGACGAACACCGGGGAGCTGTTTTTT	CASLATNTGELFF	few	TRBJ2-2	TRBV28	-
TGTGCCAGCAGTCTTACAGGGCGCTATGGCTACACCTTC	CASSLTGRYGYTF	-	TRBJ1-2	TRBV6-6	-
TGTGCCAGCAGCTTGTCTAGCGGGAGTTACGAGCAGTACTTC	CASSLSSGSYEQYF	once	TRBJ2-7	TRBV5-6	TRBD2
TGTGCCATCAGTTTGACCGGAGGGACCTACGAGCAGTACTTC	CAISLTGGTYEQYF	-	TRBJ2-7	TRBV10-3	-
TGTGCCAGCTCACCTCTCGGGGCCCAATACAATGAGCAGTTCTTC	CASSPLGAQYNEQFF	-	TRBJ2-1	TRBV18	-
TGTGCCAGCAGCTTAGGTACTGAGACCCAGTACTTC	CASSLGTETQYF	-	TRBJ2-5	TRBV7-6	-
TGTGCCAGCAGCTGGTTGGGGAATGGTGGCTACACCTTC	CASSWLGNGGYTF	-	TRBJ1-2	TRBV5-5	-
TGCAGTGCTAGAGACGGGCAGCCCCAGCATTTT	CSARDGQPQHF	-	TRBJ1-5	TRBV20-1	-
TGTGCCAGCAGCTTGGAGACAGGATCCACCGGGGAGCTGTTTTTT	CASSLETGSTGELFF	-	TRBJ2-2	TRBV7-9	-
TGCGCCAGCAGCTTGGGAGGGACAGGGTACGAGCAGTACTTC	CASSLGGTGYEQYF	-	TRBJ2-7	TRBV5-1	TRBD1
TGTGCCAGCAGAAGACAGGGGGGGGCCTATGGCTACACCTTC	CASRRQGGAYGYTF	-	TRBJ1-2	TRBV2	TRBD1
TGTGCCAGCAGCGCTGGACCTGATAGGACGATGAACACTGAAGCTTTCTTT	CASSAGPDRTMNTEAFF	-	TRBJ1-1	TRBV5-4	-
TGTGCCAGCACGTCTCCCGGGACAGGGATTGATGGCTACACCTTC	CASTSPGTGIDGYTF	-	TRBJ1-2	TRBV6-5	TRBD1
TGCGCCAGCAGCCAAGTTTCGAGAGTAGCGGGGGCCACCTACGAGCAGTACTTC	CASSQVSRVAGATYEQYF	-	TRBJ2-7	TRBV4-1	TRBD2
TGTGCCAGCAGCGTAGAGCCCGCAGGGGGCGGGAGAGATGGCTACACCTTC	CASSVEPAGGGRDGYTF	-	TRBJ1-2	TRBV9	TRBD1
TGTGCCAGCAGTTACTCGATAGGGACAGGATCCTACGAGCAGTACTTC	CASSYSIGTGSYEQYF	-	TRBJ2-7	TRBV6-5	TRBD1
TGTGCCAGCAGCTTGGGTGGTGGTGGCTCCTACAATGAGCAGTTCTTC	CASSLGGGGSYNEQFF	-	TRBJ2-1	TRBV5-6	-
TGTGCTAGCAGCTTAGCGGCCTCGTTGGGGGGTTACAATGAGCAGTTCTTC	CASSLAASLGGYNEQFF	-	TRBJ2-1	TRBV7-7	-
TGCGCCAGCAGCGGGAGACAGGGCTCGAACACTGAAGCTTTCTTT	CASSGRQGSNTEAFF	-	TRBJ1-1	TRBV5-1	TRBD1
TGTGCCAGCAGCCTCCTCGCCGGGGGGGCAAGTAGGGAGGAGACCCAGTACTTC	CASSLLAGGASREETQYF	-	TRBJ2-5	TRBV7-3	TRBD2
TGTGCCAGTAGCCACAGACTAGCGGGGACGATAGATACGCAGTATTTT	CASSHRLAGTIDTQYF	-	TRBJ2-3	TRBV19	TRBD2
TGTGCCAGCAGTGATTTCATGGGAGCGGGGTGGATATCTGGAAACACCATATATTTT	CASSDFMGAGWISGNTIYF	-	TRBJ1-3	TRBV6-4	-
TGTGCCAGCAGCCCGGGGACTAGCGCACAAGAGACCCAGTACTTC	CASSPGTSAQETQYF	-	TRBJ2-5	TRBV7-2	TRBD2
TGTGCCTGGTCCCAGGGACAGGGAGCCTCACCCCTCCACTTT	CAWSQGQGASPLHF	-	TRBJ1-6	TRBV30	TRBD1
TGTGCCAGCACCCGCACAGGGGGGTTGGCCGAGCAGTACTTC	CASTRTGGLAEQYF	-	TRBJ2-7	TRBV28	TRBD1
TGTGCCAGCAGCCCGGGAGGGCAAGAGACCCAGTACTTC	CASSPGGQETQYF	-	TRBJ2-5	TRBV11-3	TRBD2
TGTGCCAGCAGTGAAGGGGCGGGACGGGTAGCCTATGGCTACACCTTC	CASSEGAGRVAYGYTF	-	TRBJ1-2	TRBV6-1	-
TGTGCCAGCAGCCAAGGGACAGCCTCCTACAATGAGCAGTTCTTC	CASSQGTASYNEQFF	-	TRBJ2-1	TRBV5-6	TRBD1
TGTGCCAGCAGCTTAGGCAGGGACTACGAGCAGTACTTC	CASSLGRDYEQYF	once	TRBJ2-7	TRBV7-2	-
TGTGCCAGCAGCTTAGGAGGGGCGGGAGTAGGAGAGACCCAGTACTTC	CASSLGGAGVGETQYF	-	TRBJ2-5	TRBV7-9	TRBD2
TGCGCCAGCAGCTTGGGTCTGCTTTTTTCTTCCTACAATGAGCAGTTCTTC	CASSLGLLFSSYNEQFF	-	TRBJ2-1	TRBV5-1	-
TGTGCCACCAGCAGATCCCGGACAGAAAACTATGGCTACACCTTC	CATSRSRTENYGYTF	once	TRBJ1-2	TRBV15	-
TGCGCCAGCAGCCGGACTGGGGGGGAGGCCGGGGAGCTGTTTTTT	CASSRTGGEAGELFF	few	TRBJ2-2	TRBV5-1	TRBD2
TGTGCCAGCAGCTTAGCAGTGTACAGGGGGCGCGGGGGCTACACCTTC	CASSLAVYRGRGGYTF	-	TRBJ1-2	TRBV11-2	TRBD1
TGCGCCAGCAGCCAAGATGCAAGGGGGGGGAGGGAGACCCAGTACTTC	CASSQDARGGRETQYF	-	TRBJ2-5	TRBV4-3	-
TGTGCCAGCAGTTTCCCTCAGGGAGGGTCCGATGAGCAGTTCTTC	CASSFPQGGSDEQFF	-	TRBJ2-1	TRBV27	TRBD2